This T cell receptor (beta chain) was sequenced for a study of early T cells in non-severe SARS-CoV-2 infection. Study background: Unsorted whole-blood RNA was sequenced in bulk, leaving chains unpaired.

This clonotype came up many times. Unique molecular identifier tags were affixed to discrete cDNA molecules. Each CDR3 protein gets one entry after TCRdb re-called the 5' RACE reads with MiXCR. This repertoire shows 50,000 to 70,000 distinct CDR3 sequences, about 16% found once; its top ten account for about a tenth. CDR1 is MNHEY, CDR2 SVGAGI, per germline. This CDR3 comprises 15 residues. V gave up 6 bases and J gave up 4 bases; unmatched junction bases: 8. J is TRBJ2-1 and V is TRBV6-5; 8 positions agree with TRBD1. The sample consisted of whole blood, taken at baseline. The sequence was collected from an adult who was a healthcare worker with PCR-confirmed SARS-CoV-2 infection or an uninfected control (not recorded which). The CDR3 bases are TGTGCCAGCAGCTACGGGACAGGCGTTTACAATGAGCAGTTCTTC. This encodes CASSYGTGVYNEQFF.